This TCR beta chain appears in the sequencing data of a study of blood T cell repertoires in COVID-19. The V gene end was trimmed by 1 base and the J gene end by 2 bases; junction bases not matched to a gene: 7. Germline assignment: CDR1 SGHAT and CDR2 FQNNGV. CDR3 length equals 17 residues. TCRdb's copy holds only in-frame clones and misses some; the assay was immunoSEQ multiplex PCR. This sample yields about 190,000 clones, of which about 81% are seen a single time; 7.8% belongs to the top ten. The receptor comes from a woman aged 60-70 years with COVID-19, enrolled during active disease. The V gene is TRBV11-2, the J gene TRBJ2-5; 10 positions agree with TRBD1. Material: peripheral blood. The CDR3: CASSLGGQGRGQETQYF. DNA of the CDR3: TGTGCCAGCAGCTTAGGGGGACAGGGGCGAGGACAAGAGACCCAGTACTTC.